This passage covers 19 T cell receptor beta chains from one sample sequenced in a study of cytomegalovirus exposure and HLA in healthy donors (dated by TCRdb to 2015 to 2018). The protocol used for the library was the immunoSEQ multiplex PCR assay. For the multiplex PCR, a mixture combining 60 forward primers for TCR Vbeta segments and 13 reverse primers for TCR Jbeta segments was used. TCRdb mirrors the immuneACCESS table, restricted to in-frame sequences. Some clones are absent from its copies; in checked studies, under half trace to an unresolved V gene, and the reason for the others is unknown. The sample table shows some 170,000 clones, and roughly four fifths are seen once. The ten largest make up just under 5% of the sample. The material sequenced was PBMCs. These TCRs come from a woman younger than 30 in good health and CMV-seropositive.

Comments on this clone: One end of the junction is discordant with germline, which a read error may explain. This sequence joins TRBV7-9 and TRBJ2-6, with D maybe TRBD1 (5 bases). Germline V CDR1 and CDR2: SEHNR, FQNEAQ (reference sequence). This CDR3 comprises 16 residues. The CDR3 nucleotides are TGTGCCAGCAGCGTAACCTCGAGCTCTGGGGCCAACGGCCTGACTTTC. Its translation is CASSVTSSSGANGLTF.

V usage is TRBV7-2 and J usage is TRBJ2-4; no definite D call. The CDR3 totals 13 residues. In germline, CDR1 is SGHTA, CDR2 FQGNSA. Trimming pared 2 bases from V and 7 bases from J, leaving 9 bases between. The chain's CDR3 is CASSLQDSNIQYF. The DNA for the CDR3 is TGTGCCAGCAGCTTACAGGATTCGAACATTCAGTACTTC.

The chain combines TRBV7-9 with TRBJ1-2; TRBD1 matches 8 bases. This CDR3 comprises 15 residues. Germline-derived CDR1 and CDR2 are SEHNR and FQNEAQ (reference sequence). Germline trimming cut 1 base from V and 5 bases from J; bases unmatched to any gene: 6. CDR3 in amino acids: CASSLGRTGFYGYTF. CDR3 coding DNA: TGTGCCAGCAGCTTAGGGAGGACAGGGTTTTATGGCTACACCTTC.

The CDR3 coding sequence is TGTGCCAGCAGCCCCTCGCCGGTTGCCGGGGAGCTGTTTTTT. This codes for CASSPSPVAGELFF. The rearrangement uses TRBV11-3 and TRBJ2-2, with unresolved D. CDR3 length: 14 residues. CDR1 is SGHNT and CDR2 is YENEEA in the germline V gene. V gave up 5 bases and J gave up 6 bases, with 13 bases separating them.

The chain joins TRBV29-1 to TRBJ2-7; 12 bases agree with TRBD1. V shed 7 bases and J 4 bases; nucleotides not matched to a gene: 8. Per the germline V gene, CDR1 is SQVTM and CDR2 is ANQGSEA. CDR3 length: 14 residues. The CDR3 sequence is CSASQGQGAYEQYF. The CDR3 DNA follows: TGCAGCGCCTCCCAGGGACAGGGGGCTTACGAGCAGTACTTC.

The chain joins TRBV18 to TRBJ2-5, with D possibly being TRBD1 (6 bases). Germline CDR1 reads KGHSH; CDR2 reads LQKENI. The CDR3 is 15 residues long. V gave up 4 bases and J gave up 5 bases, with 17 bases separating them. The CDR3 region has the DNA TGTGCCAGCTCACGACAGGCTGGGGGCATGGAGACCCAGTACTTC. The encoded protein is CASSRQAGGMETQYF. Drawing the rest from reference TRBV18 and TRBJ2-5, the complete variable domain is NAGVMQNPRHLVRRRGQEARLRCSPMKGHSHVYWYRQLPEEGLKFMVYLQKENIIDESGMPKERFSAEFPKEGPSILRIQQVVRGDSAAYFCASSRQAGGMETQYFGPGTRLLVL.

J is TRBJ1-6 and V is TRBV4-2; 8 bases line up with TRBD1. J was trimmed by 7 bases and V by 0 bases; bases with no gene match: 5. This CDR3 has 16 residues. Germline CDR1 reads LGHNA; CDR2 reads YNFKEQ. CDR3 loop: CASSQDRGQGNSPLHF. The DNA of the CDR3 is TGTGCCAGCAGCCAAGATCGAGGACAGGGAAATTCACCCCTCCACTTT.

This clone was observed once. The chain links TRBV4-1 to TRBJ2-6; 7 nucleotides match TRBD1. CDR3 length equals 17 residues. V lost 3 bases, J lost 4 bases, and 9 bases stayed unmatched. The germline V gene encodes CDR1 MGHRA and CDR2 YSYEKL. CDR3 bases: TGCGCCAGCAGCCACTCTTACAGGGGTCACGGGGCCAACGTCCTGACTTTC. The encoded protein is CASSHSYRGHGANVLTF.

The chain links TRBV21-1 to TRBJ2-7; the table's D call, TRBD2, has no DNA check behind it. TRBV21-1 is designated a pseudogene. The CDR3 contains 12 residues. The CDR3 spells CASSTPYYEQYF. As DNA, the CDR3 is TGTGCCAGCAGCACCCCTTACTACGAGCAGTACTTC.

The chain employs TRBV10-2 and TRBJ1-5; D unresolved. V gave up 8 bases and J gave up 0 bases, with 8 bases separating them. There are 13 residues in the CDR3. Germline V CDR1 and CDR2: WSHSY, SAAADI. CDR3 loop: CASGILSNQPQHF. The DNA for the CDR3 is TGCGCCAGCGGCATTCTTAGCAATCAGCCCCAGCATTTT.

The chain uses TRBV10-3 and TRBJ2-5; 9 nucleotides match TRBD2. CDR1 is ENHRY and CDR2 is SYGVKD in the germline V gene. The CDR3 has 15 residues. The trim removed 2 bases at V and 1 base at J, leaving 2 bases unmatched. The CDR3 here is CAISEATSGQETQYF. In DNA, the CDR3 is TGTGCCATCAGTGAGGCGACTAGCGGCCAAGAGACCCAGTACTTC.

The rearrangement joins TRBV28 to TRBJ2-2, with a tentative D call TRBD2 (7 bases). Deletions cut 9 bases from V and 2 bases from J, with 13 bases between. CDR1 and CDR2 (germline): MDHEN, SYDVKM. CDR3 length: 14 amino acids. CDR3 sequence reads: CASEGGVNTGELFF. The CDR3 coding sequence is TGTGCCAGTGAGGGGGGGGTAAACACCGGGGAGCTGTTTTTT.

Note on this clone: Other nucleotide sequences from this sample produce the same CDR3. The chain has TRBV9 and TRBJ1-1; D ambiguous. The CDR3 contains 12 residues. From germline, CDR1 is SGDLS and CDR2 YYNGEE. V was shortened by 3 bases and J by 1 base, with 4 bases between the two germline ends. The CDR3 loop is CASSASNTEAFF. CDR3 coding DNA: TGTGCCAGCAGCGCTTCGAACACTGAAGCTTTCTTT.

V gene TRBV28 combines with J gene TRBJ1-1, with D maybe TRBD1 (5 bases). V was cut by 9 bases and J by 4 bases, with 12 bases left in between. The CDR3 is 12 residues long. Germline assignment: CDR1 MDHEN and CDR2 SYDVKM. CDR3 protein: CASTGGPTEAFF. The CDR3 coding sequence is TGTGCCAGTACAGGAGGGCCCACTGAAGCTTTCTTT.

A remark on this clone: The same CDR3 is also encoded by other DNA sequences in this sample. This rearrangement joins TRBV30 to TRBJ1-5; tentative D call: TRBD1 (6 bases). V dropped 0 bases and J dropped 5 bases, with 11 bases sitting between them. CDR1 is GTSNPN, CDR2 SVGIG, per germline (reference sequence). The CDR3 spans 14 residues. CDR3 amino acids: CAWSVGAGDQPQHF. The CDR3 DNA sequence: TGTGCCTGGAGTGTAGGGGCAGGGGATCAGCCCCAGCATTTT.

The V call is TRBV6-1, the J call TRBJ1-4; 7 bases align to TRBD1. The germline gives CDR1 MNHNS, CDR2 SASEGT. This CDR3 contains 14 residues. V shed 7 bases and J 10 bases; nucleotides not matched to a gene: 12. For the CDR3, the DNA is TGTGCCAGCAACGTCGGGACAGCGGAGGGAAAACTGTTTTTT. It codes for CASNVGTAEGKLFF.

The rearrangement uses TRBV7-9 and TRBJ2-5, with no clear D. CDR3 length equals 13 residues. V was shortened by 5 bases and J by 0 bases, with 7 bases between the two germline ends. Per germline, CDR1 SEHNR and CDR2 FQNEAQ (reference sequence). CDR3 bases: TGTGCCAGCAGCACCGGGTACCAAGAGACCCAGTACTTC. Protein product: CASSTGYQETQYF. Full variable domain (remainder filled in from reference TRBV7-9 and TRBJ2-5): DTGVSQNPRHKITKRGQNVTFRCDPISEHNRLYWYRQTLGQGPEFLTYFQNEAQLEKSRLLSDRFSAERPKGSFSTLEIQRTEQGDSAMYLCASSTGYQETQYFGPGTRLLVL.

As DNA, the CDR3 is TGTGCCAGCAGCTTACCCAGGCAGGGGCGAGAAAAACTGTTTTTT. Residues: CASSLPRQGREKLFF. The chain uses TRBV7-9 and TRBJ1-4; tentatively, D is TRBD1 (6 bases). The germline V gene has CDR1 SEHNR and CDR2 FQNEAQ (reference sequence). The V end was cut by 2 bases, the J end by 8 bases, with 15 bases between. CDR3 length equals 15 residues.

V usage is TRBV11-2 and J usage is TRBJ2-2; D is perhaps TRBD2 (5 bases). CDR3 length: 16 residues. V was pared by 5 bases and J by 5 bases, with 18 bases between. Germline loops: CDR1 SGHAT, CDR2 FQNNGV. The CDR3 here is CASSHPLAQPTGELFF. CDR3 DNA: TGTGCCAGCAGCCACCCGCTAGCCCAACCAACCGGGGAGCTGTTTTTT.